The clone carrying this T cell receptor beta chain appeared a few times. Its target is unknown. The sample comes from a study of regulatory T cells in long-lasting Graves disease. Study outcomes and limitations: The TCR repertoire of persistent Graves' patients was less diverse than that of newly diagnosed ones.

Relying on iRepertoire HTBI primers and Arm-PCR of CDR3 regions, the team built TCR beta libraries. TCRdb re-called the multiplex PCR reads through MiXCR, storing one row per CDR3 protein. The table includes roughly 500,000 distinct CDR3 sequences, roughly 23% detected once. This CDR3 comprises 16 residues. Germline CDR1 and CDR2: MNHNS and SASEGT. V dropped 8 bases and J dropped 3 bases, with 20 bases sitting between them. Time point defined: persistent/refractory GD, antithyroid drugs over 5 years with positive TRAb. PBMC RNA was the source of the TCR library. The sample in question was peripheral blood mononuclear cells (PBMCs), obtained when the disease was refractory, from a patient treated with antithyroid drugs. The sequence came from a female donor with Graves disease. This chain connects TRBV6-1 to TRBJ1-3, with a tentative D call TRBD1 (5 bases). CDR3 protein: CASSSMGGGNGNTIYF. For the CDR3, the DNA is TGTGCCAGCTCCTCCATGGGCGGGGGAAATGGAAACACCATATATTTT.